Listed below are T cell receptor beta chains from one sample, sequenced in a study of blood T cells in healthy people across ages. TCRdb ran MiXCR on the 5' RACE reads and lists one entry per CDR3 protein. The table records about 800,000 distinct CDR3 sequences, more than 20% of them present only once. Another study also made use of these data, one on T cells of mothers and their children.

The sequencing sample was made of blood. The receptor source for this set is a boy between 10 and 17 years old in good health. Both conserved end residues are part of each CDR3. The order of the fields is clone size, V gene, CDR3 protein. The size field is filled for only some rows; it gives once, few, many or a size class.

few TRBV16 CASSRLATPGGTDTQYF
- TRBV5-1 CASSFQRGPAYEQYF
few TRBV20-1 CSAPGTALYNSPLHF
- TRBV7-9 CASIRINNEQFF
few TRBV3-1 CASSPEWGSEAFF
- TRBV27 CASSPPSSGGANYEQYF
few TRBV7-9 CASSLPAWTTYEQYF
- TRBV27 CASSFSGLADNERFF
- TRBV24-1 CATSDFRGLWGNEQFF
- TRBV5-1 CASSGVSGANVLTF
- TRBV27 CASSFRVGGEKLFF
few TRBV20-1 CSASGEGDQPQHF
few TRBV2 CASSGGQELAKNIQYF
- TRBV20-1 CSATVDFLRSSPLHF
- TRBV12-3/TRBV12-4 CASSFGVSYEQYF
few TRBV11-2 CASSSPGQPEAFF
few TRBV5-1 CASSWGLNTGELFF
few TRBV27 CASSFISGKDYGYTF
few TRBV2 CASRPRASGRGEQFF
- TRBV7-9 CASSSLGQVNTEAFF
- TRBV20-1 CSAKPQGKSEQYF
- TRBV4-3 CASSRNGAGTPNDEQFF
few TRBV6-1 CASSEGVGRGNEKLFF
few TRBV12-3/TRBV12-4 CASSPKKGGLLLEGAKNIQYF
- TRBV2 CASSVQGHPGDGYTF
- TRBV2 CASSEIGDTQYF
- TRBV5-1 CASSSHGPEGRNEQFF
few TRBV7-8 CASSRTGGDQPQHF
- TRBV20-1 CSARGTLDSSTDTQYF
- TRBV24-1 CATSDLRDKTREQYF
- TRBV12-3/TRBV12-4 CASSATGVVGLFF
- TRBV9 CASTPWGDTQYF
few TRBV5-1 CASSLTRQDLSYEQYF
- TRBV7-9 CASSWTGPNYGYTF
few TRBV6-1 CASSDGGDGYTF
- TRBV20-1 CSAEPAQNIQYF
- TRBV20-1 CGASLAGALFVYNEQFF
once TRBV19 CASSSAPRAFF
- TRBV7-9 CASSLEGFSAFHEQFF
few TRBV11-2 CATRWGQGMDTQYF
few TRBV7-3 CASSPTPHFYNEQFF
few TRBV4-2 CASSLETDRGDEQFF
few TRBV10-3 CAISEVQGTDIQYF
few TRBV12-3/TRBV12-4 CASSLMFPRTGELFF
few TRBV7-2 CASSLDLSEQFF